A single sample is the source of the 4 T cell receptor beta chains below, sequenced in a study of post-analysis software for immune sequencing data. Their specific antigens are unknown. Study-wide results and caveats: About five TRBV segments appeared more often in patients than in controls, and TRBV5-6, TRBV5-1 and TRBV20-1 were among these.

The library was made from cDNA and included unique molecular identifiers. One entry per CDR3 protein results from TCRdb running MiXCR on the PCR reads. The sample lists hundreds of thousands of distinct CDR3 sequences; approximately 30% were seen once. Sequenced material: blood. The receptors come from a girl between 10 and 17 years old with multiple sclerosis.

Comment on this clonotype: The germline gene is not matched at one end of the junction; a read error may be the cause. The chain recombines TRBV6-2 or TRBV6-3 with TRBJ2-4; maybe TRBD2 (6 bases). The CDR3 contains 17 residues. Germline values: CDR1 MNHEY, CDR2 SVGEGT. The CDR3 protein is CASSYIAHRGDQNIRYF. The CDR3 DNA sequence: TGTGCCAGCAGTTACATCGCCCACCGCGGGGACCAAAACATTCGGTACTTC.

This clonotype was observed a few times. CDR3 bases: TGCGCCAGCAGCCCGGATACCCCCATCTATGGCTACACCTTC. Protein: CASSPDTPIYGYTF. The V call is TRBV5-1, the J call TRBJ1-2; D unresolved. The germline gives CDR1 SGHRS, CDR2 YFSETQ. The CDR3 contains 14 residues. V dropped 4 bases and J dropped 4 bases, with 14 bases sitting between them. The full variable domain, with the rest looked up from reference TRBV5-1 and TRBJ1-2, is KAGVTQTPRYLIKTRGQQVTLSCSPISGHRSVSWYQQTPGQGLQFLFEYFSETQRNKGNFPGRFSGRQFSNSRSEMNVSTLELGDSALYLCASSPDTPIYGYTFGSGTRLTVV.

This sequence joins TRBV2 and TRBJ2-5; weak D call: TRBD2 (5 bases). The last part of the DNA fits TRBJ2-7 better; the J call may be wrong. The CDR3 has 18 residues. CDR1 is SNHLY and CDR2 is FYNNEI in the germline V gene. The CDR3 region is CASSEIRLGSSSFHEQYF. The CDR3 DNA reads as TGTGCCAGCAGTGAAATACGATTAGGGTCTAGCTCATTCCACGAGCAGTACTTC.

This chain uses TRBV6-5 with TRBJ1-4; D gene ambiguous. The CDR3 runs to 14 residues. Trimming left V 0 bases short and J 8 bases short, with 10 bases between. Germline V gene data show CDR1 as MNHEY and CDR2 as SVGAGI. The CDR3 nucleotides are TGTGCCAGCAGTTACTCCAGAGCTCGGGAAAAACTGTTTTTT. Amino acids: CASSYSRAREKLFF.